Sequencing of this TCR beta chain was carried out in a study of metastatic and nonmetastatic thyroid tumors. Whole-study findings and limits: Patients with malignant thyroid tumors reportedly had significantly higher TCR beta diversity than those with benign nodules, in blood and tumor.

All patients were treatment-naive before thyroid surgery. TCRdb re-called the PCR reads via MiXCR. The repertoire includes roughly 55,000 clones, roughly 15% of them detected once, and roughly a tenth sits in the top ten. This clone was seen repeatedly, ten times or more. Antigen specificity is unknown. The origin of this receptor is a male donor with papillary thyroid cancer or a benign thyroid nodule (not recorded which). Some clones in this sample may be carry-over from other donors' samples. What was sequenced was blood.

Here the CDR3 reads CSVGGLAGDDNEQFF. The CDR3 DNA reads as TGCAGCGTTGGGGGGCTAGCGGGAGACGACAATGAGCAGTTCTTC. This sequence joins TRBV29-1 and TRBJ2-1, with TRBD2 matching 10 bases. The J segment lost 5 bases and the V segment lost 4 bases, leaving 8 bases of the junction unmatched. CDR1 is SQVTM, CDR2 ANQGSEA, per germline. The CDR3 has 15 amino acids.